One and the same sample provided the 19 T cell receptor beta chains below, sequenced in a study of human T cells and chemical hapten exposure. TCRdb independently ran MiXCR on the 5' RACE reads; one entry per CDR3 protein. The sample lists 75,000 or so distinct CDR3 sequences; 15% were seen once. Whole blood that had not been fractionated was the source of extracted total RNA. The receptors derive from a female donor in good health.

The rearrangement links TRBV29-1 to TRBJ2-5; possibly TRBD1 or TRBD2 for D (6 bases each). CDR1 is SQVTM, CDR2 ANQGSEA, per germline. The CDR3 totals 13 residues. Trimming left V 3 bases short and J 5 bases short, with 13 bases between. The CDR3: CSVDYTGAETQYF. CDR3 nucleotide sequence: TGCAGCGTTGATTACACGGGGGCGGAGACCCAGTACTTC.

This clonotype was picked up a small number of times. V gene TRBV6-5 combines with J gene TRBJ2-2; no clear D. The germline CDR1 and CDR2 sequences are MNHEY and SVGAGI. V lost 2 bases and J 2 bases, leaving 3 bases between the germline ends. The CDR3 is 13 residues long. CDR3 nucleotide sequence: TGTGCCAGCAGTTACAAAAACACCGGGGAGCTGTTTTTT. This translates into CASSYKNTGELFF.

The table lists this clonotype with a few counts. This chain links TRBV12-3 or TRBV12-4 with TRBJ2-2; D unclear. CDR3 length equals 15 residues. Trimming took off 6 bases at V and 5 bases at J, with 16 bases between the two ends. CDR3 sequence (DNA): TGTGCCAGCAGCCCCAGACTTGTATGGACCGGGGAGCTGTTTTTT. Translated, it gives CASSPRLVWTGELFF.

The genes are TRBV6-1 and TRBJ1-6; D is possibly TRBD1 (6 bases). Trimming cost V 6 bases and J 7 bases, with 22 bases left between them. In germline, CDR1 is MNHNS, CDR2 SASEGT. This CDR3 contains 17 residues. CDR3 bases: TGTGCCAGCAGCTTATTAGGACAGTACGAGAAAAATTCACCCCTCCACTTT. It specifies CASSLLGQYEKNSPLHF.

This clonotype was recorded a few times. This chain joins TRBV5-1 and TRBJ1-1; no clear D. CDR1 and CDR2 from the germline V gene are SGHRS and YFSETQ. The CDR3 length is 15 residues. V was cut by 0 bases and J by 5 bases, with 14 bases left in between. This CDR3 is CASSLDGTLGTEAFF. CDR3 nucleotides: TGCGCCAGCAGCTTGGATGGCACCCTGGGGACTGAAGCTTTCTTT.

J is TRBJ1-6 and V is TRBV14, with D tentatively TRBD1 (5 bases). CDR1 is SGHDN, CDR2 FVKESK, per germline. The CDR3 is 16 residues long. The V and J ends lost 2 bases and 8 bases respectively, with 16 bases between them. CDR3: CASSQNFRDGDSPLHF. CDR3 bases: TGTGCCAGCAGCCAAAATTTCCGGGACGGCGATTCACCCCTCCACTTT.

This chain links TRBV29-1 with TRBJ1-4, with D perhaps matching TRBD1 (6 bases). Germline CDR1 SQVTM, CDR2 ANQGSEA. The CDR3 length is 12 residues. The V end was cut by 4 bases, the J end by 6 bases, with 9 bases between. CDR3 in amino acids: CSVGRGDEKLFF. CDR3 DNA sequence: TGCAGCGTTGGCAGGGGAGATGAAAAACTGTTTTTT. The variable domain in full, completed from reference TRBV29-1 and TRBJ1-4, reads SAVISQKPSRDICQRGTSLTIQCQVDSQVTMMFWYRQQPGQSLTLIATANQGSEATYESGFVIDKFPISRPNLTFSTLTVSNMSPEDSSIYLCSVGRGDEKLFFGSGTQLSVL.

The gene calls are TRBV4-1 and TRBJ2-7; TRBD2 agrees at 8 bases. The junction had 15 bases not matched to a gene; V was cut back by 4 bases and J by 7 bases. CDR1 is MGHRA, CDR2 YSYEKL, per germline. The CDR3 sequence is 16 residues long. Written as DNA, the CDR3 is TGCGCCAGCAGCCCGAACAAAGCGGGGGAATACGGAGAGCAGTACTTC. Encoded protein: CASSPNKAGEYGEQYF.

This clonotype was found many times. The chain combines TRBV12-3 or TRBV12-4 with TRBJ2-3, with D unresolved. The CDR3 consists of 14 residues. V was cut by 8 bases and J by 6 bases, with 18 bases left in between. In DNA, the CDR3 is TGTGCCAGCTGGGTTCCTGGGTCGTCGGATACGCAGTATTTT. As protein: CASWVPGSSDTQYF.

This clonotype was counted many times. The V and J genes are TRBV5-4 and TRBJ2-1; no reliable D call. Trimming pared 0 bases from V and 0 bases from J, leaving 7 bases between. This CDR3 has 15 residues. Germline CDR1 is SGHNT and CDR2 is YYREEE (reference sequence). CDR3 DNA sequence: TGTGCCAGCAGCTTGGGCGGTTCCTCCTACAATGAGCAGTTCTTC. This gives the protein CASSLGGSSYNEQFF.

The CDR3 sequence: CASSPAGTSGYEQYF. In DNA, the CDR3 is TGTGCCAGCAGTCCCGCCGGGACTAGCGGATACGAGCAGTACTTC. This chain joins TRBV28 and TRBJ2-7; 11 nucleotides align to TRBD2. Germline CDR1 is MDHEN and CDR2 is SYDVKM. The CDR3 spans 15 residues. Unmatched junction bases numbered 7, after V lost 5 bases and J lost 4 bases.

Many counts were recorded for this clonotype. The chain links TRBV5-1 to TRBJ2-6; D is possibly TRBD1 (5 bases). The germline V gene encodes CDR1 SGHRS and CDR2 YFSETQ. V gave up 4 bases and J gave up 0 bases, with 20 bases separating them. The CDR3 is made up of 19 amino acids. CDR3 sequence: CASSHFYNQGGSGANVLTF. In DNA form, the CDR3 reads TGCGCCAGCAGCCATTTTTATAATCAGGGTGGCTCTGGGGCCAACGTCCTGACTTTC.

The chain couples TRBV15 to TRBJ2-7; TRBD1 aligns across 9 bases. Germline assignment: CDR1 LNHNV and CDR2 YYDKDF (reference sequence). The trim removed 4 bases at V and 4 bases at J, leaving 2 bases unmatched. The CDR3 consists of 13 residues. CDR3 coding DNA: TGTGCCACCAGCAAGGACAGGGGATACGAGCAGTACTTC. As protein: CATSKDRGYEQYF.

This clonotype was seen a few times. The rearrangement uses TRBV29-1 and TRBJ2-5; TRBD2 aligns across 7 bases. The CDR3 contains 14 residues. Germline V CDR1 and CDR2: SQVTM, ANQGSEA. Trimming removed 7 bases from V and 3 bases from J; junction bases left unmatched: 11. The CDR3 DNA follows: TGCAGCGCCCGGTCCGGGACTATTAAAGAGACCCAGTACTTC. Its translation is CSARSGTIKETQYF. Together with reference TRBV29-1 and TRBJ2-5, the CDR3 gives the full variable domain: SAVISQKPSRDICQRGTSLTIQCQVDSQVTMMFWYRQQPGQSLTLIATANQGSEATYESGFVIDKFPISRPNLTFSTLTVSNMSPEDSSIYLCSARSGTIKETQYFGPGTRLLVL.

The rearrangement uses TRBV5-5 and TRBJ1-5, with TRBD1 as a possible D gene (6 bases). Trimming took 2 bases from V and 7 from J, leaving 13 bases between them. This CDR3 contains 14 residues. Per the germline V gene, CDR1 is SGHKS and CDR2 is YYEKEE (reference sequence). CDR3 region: CASSFQGSEQPQHF. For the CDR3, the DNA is TGTGCCAGCAGCTTTCAGGGGTCGGAGCAGCCCCAGCATTTT.

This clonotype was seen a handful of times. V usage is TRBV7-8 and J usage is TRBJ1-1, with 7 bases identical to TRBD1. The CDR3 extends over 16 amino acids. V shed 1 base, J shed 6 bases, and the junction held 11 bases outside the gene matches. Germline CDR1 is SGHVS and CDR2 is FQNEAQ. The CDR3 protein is CASSLVGQEVTAEAFF. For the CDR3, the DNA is TGTGCCAGCAGCTTAGTAGGACAGGAGGTTACGGCTGAAGCTTTCTTT.

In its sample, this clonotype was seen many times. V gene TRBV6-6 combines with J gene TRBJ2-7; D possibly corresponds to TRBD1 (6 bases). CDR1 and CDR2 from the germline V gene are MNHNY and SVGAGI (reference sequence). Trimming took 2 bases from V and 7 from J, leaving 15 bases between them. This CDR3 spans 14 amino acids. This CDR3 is CASSYAQGTREQYF. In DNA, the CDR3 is TGTGCCAGCAGTTACGCACAGGGCACGAGGGAGCAGTACTTC.

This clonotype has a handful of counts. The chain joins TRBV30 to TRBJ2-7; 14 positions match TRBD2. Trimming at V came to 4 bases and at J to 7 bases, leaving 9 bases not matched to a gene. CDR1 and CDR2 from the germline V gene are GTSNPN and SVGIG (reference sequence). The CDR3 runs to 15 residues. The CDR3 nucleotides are TGTGCCTGGATTGGACTAGCGGGGGGCCCCTTGGAGCAGTACTTC. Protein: CAWIGLAGGPLEQYF.

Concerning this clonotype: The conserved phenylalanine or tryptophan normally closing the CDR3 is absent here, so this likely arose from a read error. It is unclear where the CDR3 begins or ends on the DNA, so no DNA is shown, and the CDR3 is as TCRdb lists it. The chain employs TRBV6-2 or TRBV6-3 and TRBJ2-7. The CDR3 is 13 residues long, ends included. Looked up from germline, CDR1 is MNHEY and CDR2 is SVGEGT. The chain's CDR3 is CASSPTQPNIPTI.